These 3 T cell receptor beta chains originate from one sample sequenced in a study of blood T cell repertoires in COVID-19. Clones were read by immunoSEQ multiplex PCR, and TCRdb kept only the in-frame ones, dropping some. This table has nearly 350,000 clones, roughly 86% appearing once. Sequencing was done on a sample of peripheral blood. These receptor sequences come from a woman aged 70-85 years with COVID-19, enrolled during active disease.

J is TRBJ2-1 and V is TRBV7-8; tentatively, D is TRBD1 (6 bases). V was pared by 5 bases and J by 0 bases, with 14 bases between. The germline V gene encodes CDR1 SGHVS and CDR2 FQNEAQ. This CDR3 region has 16 residues. This chain's CDR3 is CASSPQQGSSYNEQFF. CDR3 nucleotides: TGTGCCAGCAGCCCGCAACAGGGCAGCTCCTACAATGAGCAGTTCTTC.

The chain has TRBV15 and TRBJ1-5; 7 bases map to TRBD1. In germline, CDR1 is LNHNV, CDR2 YYDKDF (reference sequence). The length of the CDR3 is 16 residues. The V and J ends lost 4 bases and 2 bases, in that order; junction bases with no gene match: 8. The CDR3 loop reads CATSILTGTGNQPQHF. As DNA, the CDR3 is TGTGCCACCAGCATACTGACCGGGACAGGCAATCAGCCCCAGCATTTT.

The rearrangement uses TRBV9 and TRBJ2-2; D perhaps matches TRBD1 (6 bases). Germline V lookup: CDR1 SGDLS, CDR2 YYNGEE. V was pared by 2 bases and J by 0 bases, with 8 bases between. The CDR3 extends over 15 amino acids. CDR3 in amino acids: CASSVTGSNTGELFF. The CDR3 DNA is TGTGCCAGCAGCGTTACAGGGTCGAACACCGGGGAGCTGTTTTTT.